This passage covers 11 T cell receptor beta chains from one sample sequenced in a study of OX40 agonist ivuxolimab in advanced cancers. The table came from immunoSEQ multiplex PCR; TCRdb's copy has only in-frame clones and leaves some out. This table has about 89,000 clones, around 90% appearing once. The input for sequencing was CD4+ or CD8+ T cells sorted from blood, taken in a trial of the OX40 agonist ivuxolimab. The source of these receptors is an adult with an advanced solid tumor such as melanoma, head and neck, liver or kidney cancer.

V is TRBV11-1 and J is TRBJ2-1, with unresolved D. V gave up 5 bases and J gave up 3 bases, with 17 bases separating them. The CDR3 is 16 residues long. Germline lookup yields CDR1 SGHAT and CDR2 FQDESV (reference sequence). The CDR3, as DNA: TGTGCCAGCAGCCCGACCCTGGGGTCCGGCTACAATGAGCAGTTCTTC. Its translation is CASSPTLGSGYNEQFF.

Only one count was recorded for this clone. The chain joins TRBV18 to TRBJ2-3; D may correspond to TRBD1 or TRBD2 (5 bases each). Germline CDR1 is KGHSH and CDR2 is LQKENI. The CDR3 consists of 16 residues. The V end was cut by 0 bases, the J end by 1 base, with 11 bases between. The CDR3 DNA is TGTGCCAGCTCACCACCCGGGACCACGGGCACAGATACGCAGTATTTT. This gives the protein CASSPPGTTGTDTQYF.

CDR3 sequence: CASSLLSSQETQYF. The CDR3 nucleotides read TGCGCCAGCAGCTTGTTGTCGAGCCAAGAGACCCAGTACTTC. The V and J genes are TRBV5-1 and TRBJ2-5; D call uncertain. Germline V CDR1 and CDR2: SGHRS, YFSETQ. V was trimmed by 1 base and J by 1 base, leaving 8 bases between them. CDR3 size: 14 residues.

This sequence joins TRBV4-3 and TRBJ2-1; TRBD1 matches at 8 bases. The germline CDR1 and CDR2 sequences are LGHNA and YSLEER. This CDR3 region has 16 residues. Germline trimming cut 1 base from V and 5 bases from J; bases unmatched to any gene: 7. The CDR3 sequence: CASSQGPGQADNEQFF. The CDR3 coding sequence is TGCGCCAGCAGCCAAGGTCCGGGACAGGCTGACAATGAGCAGTTCTTC.

The chain recombines TRBV27 with TRBJ2-2; 7 bases line up with TRBD2. CDR3 length: 17 amino acids. Losses at the gene ends were 6 bases for V and 4 bases for J; bases not matched to a gene: 14. CDR1 is MNHEY, CDR2 SMNVEV, per germline (reference sequence). CDR3 sequence: CASSKFSSGVITGELFF. The CDR3 region has the DNA TGTGCCAGCAGCAAGTTCTCTAGCGGCGTGATCACCGGGGAGCTGTTTTTT.

V usage is TRBV18 and J usage is TRBJ1-3; 7 bases align to TRBD1. Germline trimming cut 2 bases from V and 0 bases from J; bases unmatched to any gene: 10. Germline CDR1 and CDR2: KGHSH and LQKENI. The CDR3 runs to 18 residues. The CDR3 spells CASSPSAMGTVSGNTIYF. The DNA for the CDR3 is TGTGCCAGCTCACCATCGGCAATGGGGACAGTCTCTGGAAACACCATATATTTT.

This CDR3 reads CASSMGAGGQGDTQYF. CDR3 sequence (DNA): TGTGCCAGTAGTATGGGAGCGGGGGGGCAGGGAGATACGCAGTATTTT. This chain connects TRBV19 to TRBJ2-3, with 10 nucleotides matching TRBD2. After removal of 3 bases from V and 5 bases from J, the junction contained 8 bases not matched to a gene. Germline values: CDR1 LNHDA, CDR2 SQIVND (reference sequence). The length of the CDR3 is 16 residues.

This chain uses TRBV30 with TRBJ2-6, with D maybe TRBD1 (5 bases). The CDR3 is 17 amino acids. Trimming removed 2 bases from V and 1 base from J, with 15 bases in between. Germline loops: CDR1 GTSNPN, CDR2 SVGIG (reference sequence). CDR3 sequence: CAWSYRRAISGANVLTF. Written as DNA, the CDR3 is TGTGCCTGGAGTTACCGCAGGGCGATATCTGGGGCCAACGTCCTGACTTTC.

This chain links TRBV28 with TRBJ1-2, with 10 positions matching TRBD1. CDR3 length: 15 amino acids. V gave up 3 bases and J gave up 4 bases; unmatched junction bases: 5. Germline-derived CDR1 and CDR2 are MDHEN and SYDVKM. CDR3 loop: CASSLGQGNVYGYTF. The CDR3 DNA is TGTGCCAGCAGTTTGGGACAGGGGAATGTCTATGGCTACACCTTC.

This chain uses TRBV21-1 with TRBJ2-2; TRBD2, the table's D call, was not compared with the DNA. TRBV21-1 constitutes a pseudogene. The CDR3 covers 21 residues. CDR3 coding DNA: TGTGCCAGCAGCAAAACGGGCAAATATCACGGCGGGGCAGCGAACACCGGGGAGCTGTTTTTT. This translates into CASSKTGKYHGGAANTGELFF.

V and J are TRBV7-6 and TRBJ2-7; 11 positions agree with TRBD2. V shed 1 base, J shed 0 bases, and the junction held 8 bases outside the gene matches. Germline loops: CDR1 SGHVS, CDR2 FNYEAQ. The CDR3 is 18 residues long. This CDR3 reads CASSLVPGLAENSYEQYF. Written as DNA, the CDR3 is TGTGCCAGCAGCTTAGTTCCGGGACTAGCGGAAAACTCCTACGAGCAGTACTTC.